Detailed here is one T cell receptor beta chain. The data belong to a study of cytomegalovirus exposure and HLA in healthy donors. The PCR was carried out with 60 Vbeta primers and 13 Jbeta primers. This table comes from immunoSEQ multiplex PCR, and its TCRdb copy is limited to in-frame clones, with some not included. The table has fewer than 200,000 clones, approximately 78% seen once. Germline-derived CDR1 and CDR2 are LGHNA and YNFKEQ. V lost 1 base and J lost 5, with 19 bases in between. The CDR3 spans 17 residues. The material sequenced was PBMCs. V and J are TRBV4-2 and TRBJ2-3, with a weak D call TRBD1 (6 bases). The TCR originated in a human donor in good health. In DNA form, the CDR3 reads TGTGCCAGCAGCCAAGTCGGGACACCCACACGAGGAGATACGCAGTATTTT. It encodes CASSQVGTPTRGDTQYF.